Here is one T cell receptor beta chain with its context. Its target is unknown. Read data end 3 residues before the CDR3 end; the end is taken from the germline J gene. Average input was roughly 1,100 ng genomic DNA for immunoSEQ TCR beta CDR3 amplification. Generated by immunoSEQ multiplex PCR, the TCRdb table keeps only in-frame clones and is missing some. The sample's table shows 31,000 or so clones. This sample was included in a study of T cells in women clearing cervical HPV infection. Study context: Cases: HPV16-related CIN3 or worse on histology, a couple of invasive cancers. Case blood drawn at lesion detection; control blood after infection cleared.

This CDR3 comprises 15 residues. In germline, CDR1 is KGHSH, CDR2 LQKENI. The study, taken as a whole, reports: TRBV6-7 relative abundance averaged 0.11% in cases and 0.15% to 0.2% in controls.

This sequence joins TRBV18 and TRBJ1-2; 8 bases are shared with TRBD1. This TCR was recovered from a woman aged 18-70 years with a cervical HPV16 infection that either progressed to CIN3+ or cleared (not recorded which). Specimen: blood buffy coat. Partial CDR3 DNA: TGTGCCAGCTCACCATCAGGACAGGGTTCCTACGAC. This sequence encodes CASSPSGQGSYD. The full CDR3 sequence reads CASSPSGQGSYDYTF.